Listed here are 14 T cell receptor beta chains from one sample, sequenced in a study of cytomegalovirus exposure and HLA in healthy donors. The PCR was carried out with 60 Vbeta primers and 13 Jbeta primers. TCRdb keeps only in-frame clones here, not all; method: immunoSEQ multiplex PCR. The table records 150,000 to 200,000 clones, 75% of them present only once. The sequenced sample consisted of PBMCs. These receptors were taken from a woman between 45 and 65 years old in good health and CMV-seropositive.

In its sample, this clone was seen once. This chain connects TRBV11-3 to TRBJ2-3, with D unresolved. Looked up from germline, CDR1 is SGHNT and CDR2 is YENEEA. The CDR3 is 14 residues long. Trimming took 4 bases from V and 2 from J, leaving 10 bases between them. The CDR3 protein is CASSSRHLTDTQYF. The DNA of the CDR3 is TGTGCCAGCAGCTCCAGACATCTCACAGATACGCAGTATTTT. Full variable domain (missing parts from reference TRBV11-3 and TRBJ2-3): EAGVVQSPRYKIIEKKQPVAFWCNPISGHNTLYWYLQNLGQGPELLIRYENEEAVDDSQLPKDRFSAERLKGVDSTLKIQPAELGDSAVYLCASSSRHLTDTQYFGPGTRLTVL.

About this clone: This sample also contains other DNA sequences that code for the same CDR3. The V gene is TRBV5-1, the J gene TRBJ1-1, with D tentatively TRBD1 (5 bases). V lost 2 bases, J lost 1 base, and 6 bases lay in between. This CDR3 has 13 amino acids. Germline V gives CDR1 SGHRS, CDR2 YFSETQ. Written as DNA, the CDR3 is TGCGCCAGCAGCTTTACAGGGAACACTGAAGCTTTCTTT. Its translation is CASSFTGNTEAFF.

J is TRBJ1-1 and V is TRBV6-1; D unclear. With 6 bases removed from V and 3 bases from J, the gap between germline ends came to 17 bases. The CDR3 covers 15 residues. CDR1 and CDR2 from the germline V gene are MNHNS and SASEGT. The CDR3 bases are TGTGCCAGCAGACCCCAGTCCGTTGTTGACACTGAAGCTTTCTTT. The encoded protein is CASRPQSVVDTEAFF.

The chain combines TRBV6-1 with TRBJ1-5; tentative D call: TRBD1 (6 bases). This CDR3 spans 14 amino acids. The V and J ends lost 4 bases and 3 bases respectively, with 10 bases between them. From germline, CDR1 is MNHNS and CDR2 SASEGT. CDR3 region: CASSARTDNQPQHF. CDR3 coding DNA: TGTGCCAGCAGTGCGCGGACAGACAATCAGCCCCAGCATTTT.

CDR3: CASTKGTDSSPNSPLHF. The CDR3 DNA follows: TGCGCCAGCACCAAAGGGACAGATAGTTCTCCTAATTCACCCCTCCACTTT. V gene TRBV5-1 combines with J gene TRBJ1-6; TRBD1 matches 7 bases. Germline V gene data show CDR1 as SGHRS and CDR2 as YFSETQ. This CDR3 has 17 amino acids. The V gene end was trimmed by 6 bases and the J gene end by 6 bases; junction bases not matched to a gene: 15.

The chain uses TRBV5-1 and TRBJ2-1; 9 nucleotides align to TRBD1. This CDR3 spans 16 amino acids. The V gene's germline CDR1 is SGHRS and CDR2 YFSETQ. Trimming at V came to 0 bases and at J to 6 bases, leaving 7 bases not matched to a gene. DNA of the CDR3: TGCGCCAGCAGCTTGGGACCGACAGGGGGAGGCAATGAGCAGTTCTTC. The encoded protein is CASSLGPTGGGNEQFF.

The chain carries TRBV27 and TRBJ2-5, with 8 bases fitting TRBD2. Germline lookup yields CDR1 MNHEY and CDR2 SMNVEV (reference sequence). Germline trimming cut 8 bases from V and 4 bases from J; bases unmatched to any gene: 6. This CDR3 has 13 amino acids. This chain's CDR3 is CASSLAGGETQYF. CDR3 DNA: TGTGCCAGCTCCCTAGCGGGCGGAGAGACCCAGTACTTC.

The chain couples TRBV30 to TRBJ1-4; TRBD1 matches 7 bases. Germline CDR1 is GTSNPN and CDR2 is SVGIG (reference sequence). Trimming at V came to 5 bases and at J to 4 bases, leaving 7 bases not matched to a gene. The CDR3 length is 14 residues. The CDR3 here is CAWGGQSNNEKLFF. CDR3 DNA: TGTGCCTGGGGGGGACAGTCGAATAATGAAAAACTGTTTTTT.

V gene TRBV5-1 combines with J gene TRBJ1-2, with a possible D match to TRBD1 (5 bases). The CDR3 consists of 14 residues. Trimming pared 4 bases from V and 8 bases from J, leaving 18 bases between. In germline, CDR1 is SGHRS, CDR2 YFSETQ. The CDR3 DNA follows: TGCGCCAGCAGCCCCCCGGGGGGAACTGAGGGCTACACCTTC. This encodes CASSPPGGTEGYTF.

J is TRBJ2-6 and V is TRBV2; TRBD2 aligns across 7 bases. V dropped 7 bases and J dropped 3; count of bases not matched to a gene: 3. CDR3 length equals 14 residues. From germline, CDR1 is SNHLY and CDR2 FYNNEI. The CDR3 bases are TGTGCCAGCAAGAGGGAGGGTGGGGCCAACGTCCTGACTTTC. Protein product: CASKREGGANVLTF.

This rearrangement joins TRBV2 to TRBJ2-1; tentative D call: TRBD1 (5 bases). This CDR3 comprises 14 residues. V was shortened by 3 bases and J by 5 bases, with 11 bases between the two germline ends. Germline values: CDR1 SNHLY, CDR2 FYNNEI. CDR3 region: CASSEGPYNNEQFF. In DNA form, the CDR3 reads TGTGCCAGCAGTGAGGGGCCTTACAACAATGAGCAGTTCTTC.

The table lists this clone with a count of one. V and J are TRBV5-4 and TRBJ2-5, with D possibly TRBD1 on 6 matching bases. V dropped 4 bases and J dropped 1 base, with 14 bases sitting between them. The CDR3 totals 15 residues. Germline V gene data show CDR1 as SGHNT and CDR2 as YYREEE (reference sequence). CDR3: CASSPKTGIQETQYF. In nucleotides, the CDR3 is TGTGCCAGCAGCCCAAAAACAGGGATCCAAGAGACCCAGTACTTC.

The chain employs TRBV5-6 and TRBJ2-7; the match to TRBD1 covers 8 bases. The V and J ends lost 2 bases and 3 bases, in that order; junction bases with no gene match: 1. Germline V lookup: CDR1 SGHDT, CDR2 YYEEEE. This CDR3 contains 13 residues. DNA for the CDR3: TGTGCCAGCAGCTTCACAGGGGGCTACGAGCAGTACTTC. As protein: CASSFTGGYEQYF.

CDR3 in amino acids: CASRTRTGGLNEQFF. The DNA for the CDR3 is TGTGCCAGCAGGACCCGGACAGGGGGCCTCAATGAGCAGTTCTTC. The chain combines TRBV6-1 with TRBJ2-1; TRBD1 aligns across 11 bases. V gave up 6 bases and J gave up 6 bases; unmatched junction bases: 7. CDR3 size: 15 residues. Per germline, CDR1 MNHNS and CDR2 SASEGT.